This T cell receptor beta chain derives from a study of blood T cell repertoires in COVID-19 (dated by TCRdb to 2018 to 2021). With regard to the full study: Collaborator samples came from the United States, Italy and Spain and covered acute and convalescent phases of COVID-19. The dataset comprised deeply sampled blood TCRbeta repertoires from subjects exposed to, actively infected with, or recovered from COVID-19. The material from the prospective study consisted of cDNA or gDNA derived from T cells, B-cell-depleted T cells, or PBMCs. A de-identified subject ID, COVID-19 status, age in years and sex were almost always included in the sample metadata. The samples were drawn from the first 160 participants of the ongoing ImmuneRACE study and from 1,254 subjects provided by 6 global collaborators. Where available, HLA class I and class II types were obtained from metadata supplied by the sample provider rather than from assay-based typing. A freely available public database, intended as a resource for researchers studying the immune response to SARS-CoV-2, is where the repertoires were released. Study-wide conclusions, independent of this receptor: How much clinical and demographic metadata was included differed by source and by participant, and the metadata was provided uncurated.

Comment on this clone: The antigen it recognizes is unknown. The record has no base qualities; no much larger clone is one base away.

The germline V end is reduced by 4 bases and the J end by 6 bases; junction bases left unmatched: 10. From the germline V gene, CDR1 is KGHSH and CDR2 is LQKENI. Reading from cysteine to phenylalanine, the CDR3 counts 16 amino acids. Kept here is only the CDR3 DNA, which spans 48 bases and is read in frame from base 1. A second Seattle source provided samples from volunteer blood donors who had recovered from COVID-19. The collaborating institutions used their own protocols to collect whole blood in K2EDTA tubes. Collaborator samples were shipped for TCRbeta analysis as frozen whole blood, isolated PBMCs, or DNA extracted from either sample type. The immunoSEQ Assay, a bias-controlled multiplex PCR, was used to amplify TCRbeta CDR3 regions from genomic DNA. From the authors' description of their analysis: Within the assay, amplification of reference gene primers was used to estimate how many nucleated cells each sample contained. To quantify the absolute abundance of each unique TCRbeta CDR3 rearrangement, sequence reads were collapsed and filtered. For each sample, productive Simpson clonality was calculated as the square root of Simpson's diversity index over productive rearrangements. Held by TCRdb, this immuneACCESS table contains in-frame sequences only and omits some clones. Under half of the omission traces to an unresolved V gene where checked; the cause of the rest is unknown. V and J calls and clone size are as listed in that table; D and trimming were resolved from the DNA. Here the sample has more than 150,000 clones; around 79% occur a single time. The top ten clonotypes cover approximately 15% of the sample.

Recombination linked TRBV18 to TRBJ2-2; the junction holds 8 bases that match TRBD2. This receptor was obtained from a man aged 50-59 years who had recovered from COVID-19. Sample: peripheral blood. The DNA is TGTGCCAGCTCACTACGGATCGGGAGGGCCGCCGGGGAGCTGTTTTTT. It encodes CASSLRIGRAAGELFF.